Sequencing of this T cell receptor beta chain was carried out in a study of blood T cell repertoires in COVID-19 (TCRdb year 2020). Turning to the overall study: Samples covering the acute and convalescent phases of COVID-19 were provided by collaborators in the United States, Italy and Spain. The material from the prospective study consisted of cDNA or gDNA derived from T cells, B-cell-depleted T cells, or PBMCs. Deeply sampled blood TCRbeta repertoires from subjects exposed to, actively infected with, or recovered from COVID-19 were included in the dataset. The repertoires were released in a freely available public database meant as a resource for research on the immune response to SARS-CoV-2. The samples were drawn from two sources: the first 160 participants of the ongoing ImmuneRACE study, and 1,000 to 1,500 subjects contributed by 6 global collaborators. The sample metadata nearly always contained a de-identified subject ID, COVID-19 status, age in years and sex. HLA class I and class II types, where available, came from metadata supplied by the sample provider rather than from assay-based typing. What the study reported, not specific to this receptor: The quantity of clinical and demographic metadata differed by source and by participant and was supplied without curation.

TCRbeta CDR3 regions were amplified from genomic DNA using the immunoSEQ Assay, a bias-controlled multiplex PCR. The original methods were these. Within the assay, amplification of reference gene primers was used to estimate how many nucleated cells each sample contained. To quantify the absolute abundance of each unique TCRbeta CDR3 rearrangement, sequence reads were collapsed and filtered. For each sample, productive Simpson clonality was calculated as the square root of Simpson's diversity index over productive rearrangements. The source is immuneACCESS, and TCRdb retained only in-frame sequences with V and J called. Part of the clones is not carried over; for the studies checked, unresolved V genes explain less than half of this, and the remainder is unexplained. V and J calls and clone size are given by that table; D and trimming were obtained from the DNA. Across this sample there are 190,000 or so clones, with 65% to 90% seen only once. The biggest ten clones account for about 4.6% of the sample.

The CDR3 measures 13 amino acids from cysteine to phenylalanine. Just the 39-base CDR3 DNA is kept, in frame starting at base 1. CDR1 and CDR2 are drawn from the germline V gene: MNHEY, SVGAGI. V gives up 10 bases and J gives up 0 bases, and the segment between their germline ends measures 12 bases. Participants in the prospective study were aged about 18 to 95 years, lived in about two dozen United States geographic areas, and enrolled through a virtual design. Cohort assignment in the prospective study relied on participant-reported clinical history from a screening survey and a study questionnaire. Exposed participants had been in contact, within 2 weeks of entering the study, with a person who had a PCR-confirmed or clinician-diagnosed case of COVID-19. Each participant in the prospective study had whole blood, serum and a nasopharyngeal or oropharyngeal swab collected by mobile phlebotomists. Additional blood draws and questionnaires over an approximately 2-month period could optionally be provided by prospective study participants. Blood samples from the prospective study were shipped frozen or at room temperature prior to DNA extraction.

This clone was found once. This clone's antigen is unknown. No base quality values were provided; no much bigger clone lies one nucleotide off. This sequence uses TRBV6-5 and TRBJ1-2; TRBD1 is a possible D gene, resting on 5 matching bases. The sequence came from a woman aged 30 to 39 who had been exposed to COVID-19. Sequenced: PBMCs or T cells enriched from blood (not recorded which). The bases are TGTGCCACCACAGGCCGAGCTAACTATGGCTACACCTTC. It translates to CATTGRANYGYTF.